Below are 29 T cell receptor beta chains sequenced from a single sample in a study of technical replicates of blood from a handful of donors. Here immunoSEQ multiplex PCR was the method, and the copy in TCRdb shows in-frame clones only, minus some. Here the sample spans around 98,000 clones, around 95% being singletons. Sequencing was carried out using T cells isolated from PBMCs. These receptors were obtained from a human donor in good health.

The V gene is TRBV5-1, the J gene TRBJ2-1; 10 nucleotides match TRBD1. With V trimmed by 0 bases and J by 9 bases, 9 bases remained unmatched. Germline CDR1 reads SGHRS; CDR2 reads YFSETQ. The CDR3 totals 16 residues. Here the CDR3 DNA reads TGCGCCAGCAGCTTGGGGGGACAGGGGTTTATCGGTGAGCAGTTCTTC. Amino acid sequence: CASSLGGQGFIGEQFF.

The rearrangement links TRBV7-2 to TRBJ1-1; D might be TRBD1 (6 bases). The CDR3 consists of 14 residues. CDR1 is SGHTA and CDR2 is FQGNSA in the germline V gene. Trimming took 1 base from V and 7 from J, leaving 13 bases between them. The CDR3 sequence: CASSLGPGAYEAFF. CDR3 DNA sequence: TGTGCCAGCAGCTTAGGTCCAGGGGCCTATGAAGCTTTCTTT. Full variable domain (outside the CDR3, taken from reference TRBV7-2 and TRBJ1-1): GAGVSQSPSNKVTEKGKDVELRCDPISGHTALYWYRQSLGQGLEFLIYFQGNSAPDKSGLPSDRFSAERTGGSVSTLTIQRTQQEDSAVYLCASSLGPGAYEAFFGQGTRLTVV.

The CDR3 bases are TGTGCCAGCAGCTTAGGAGGAAGGTTCAGCTCCTACAATGAGCAGTTCTTC. It encodes CASSLGGRFSSYNEQFF. This chain joins TRBV7-3 and TRBJ2-1, with a possible D match to TRBD2 (5 bases). Between the trimmed V and J ends, which lost 2 bases and 0 bases, there was a span of 14 bases. This CDR3 region has 17 residues. Germline-derived CDR1 and CDR2 are SGHTA and FQGTGA.

The rearrangement links TRBV5-1 to TRBJ1-3; 7 positions agree with TRBD1. The CDR3 contains 16 residues. CDR1 is SGHRS, CDR2 YFSETQ, per germline. With V trimmed by 2 bases and J by 0 bases, 5 bases remained unmatched. Here the CDR3 reads CASSFGGDSSGNTIYF. DNA of the CDR3: TGCGCCAGCAGCTTCGGAGGGGACAGCTCTGGAAACACCATATATTTT.

The chain recombines TRBV28 with TRBJ2-1, with 11 bases matching TRBD2. The V segment lost 7 bases and the J segment 5 bases; nucleotides outside the gene matches: 10. The CDR3 has 16 residues. Germline CDR1 reads MDHEN; CDR2 reads SYDVKM. The CDR3 nucleotides read TGTGCCAGCATCCGCGGACTAGCGGGTCTAGACAATGAGCAGTTCTTC. Encoded protein: CASIRGLAGLDNEQFF.

The chain recombines TRBV7-6 with TRBJ2-7, with TRBD2 matching over 7 bases. V was clipped by 5 bases and J by 7 bases; unmatched bases: 2. CDR1 and CDR2 (germline): SGHVS, FNYEAQ. The CDR3 is 11 residues long. In nucleotides, the CDR3 is TGTGCCAGCAGCCCGGGGGGAGAGCAGTACTTC. It is translated as CASSPGGEQYF.

This clone turned up a few times. The V call is TRBV10-2, the J call TRBJ2-1; no clear D gene. V lost 3 bases to trimming and J lost 9 bases, with 9 bases between them. Germline CDR1 reads WSHSY; CDR2 reads SAAADI. The CDR3 extends over 12 amino acids. The CDR3 is CASSDVLSEQFF. In nucleotides, the CDR3 is TGCGCCAGCAGTGATGTGTTGAGTGAGCAGTTCTTC.

The V gene is TRBV5-1, the J gene TRBJ1-3, with D possibly matching TRBD1 (6 bases). The germline V and J ends were trimmed by 5 bases and 0 bases, with 12 bases remaining between them. This CDR3 is 15 amino acids long. Per the germline V gene, CDR1 is SGHRS and CDR2 is YFSETQ. CDR3 coding DNA: TGCGCCAGCAGAGACAGGAGCGACTCTGGAAACACCATATATTTT. It is translated as CASRDRSDSGNTIYF.

The CDR3 nucleotides read TGTGCCAGCATCGAGGCCACCCCCCCCAATATACACGAGCAGTACTTC. This encodes CASIEATPPNIHEQYF. The rearrangement joins TRBV28 to TRBJ2-7; D call uncertain. Germline V CDR1 and CDR2: MDHEN, SYDVKM. The CDR3 loop spans 16 amino acids. V dropped 7 bases and J dropped 5 bases, with 24 bases sitting between them.

The chain uses TRBV10-3 and TRBJ2-1; D is unclear. Deletions cut 2 bases from V and 6 bases from J, with 11 bases between. Looked up from germline, CDR1 is ENHRY and CDR2 is SYGVKD. The CDR3 consists of 14 residues. The CDR3 DNA follows: TGTGCCATCAGTGAGGGAACAGTACTCAATGAGCAGTTCTTC. It codes for CAISEGTVLNEQFF.

The chain has TRBV4-2 and TRBJ1-3; D unresolved. Trimming removed 0 bases from V and 4 bases from J, with 13 bases in between. Germline lookup yields CDR1 LGHNA and CDR2 YNFKEQ. CDR3 length: 16 residues. The CDR3 nucleotides read TGTGCCAGCAGCCAAGATCTTGGTTCGGTCGGAAACACCATATATTTT. It translates to CASSQDLGSVGNTIYF.

This clone was seen a single time. The V and J genes are TRBV11-3 and TRBJ1-1, with 7 bases that match TRBD1. CDR1 and CDR2 from the germline V gene are SGHNT and YENEEA. J was trimmed by 1 base and V by 5 bases; bases with no gene match: 4. This CDR3 comprises 14 residues. The CDR3 is CASSTRQGNTEAFF. In nucleotides, the CDR3 is TGTGCCAGCAGCACCAGACAGGGGAACACTGAAGCTTTCTTT. The entire variable domain, with the rest obtained from reference TRBV11-3 and TRBJ1-1, is as follows: EAGVVQSPRYKIIEKKQPVAFWCNPISGHNTLYWYLQNLGQGPELLIRYENEEAVDDSQLPKDRFSAERLKGVDSTLKIQPAELGDSAVYLCASSTRQGNTEAFFGQGTRLTVV.

DNA for the CDR3: TGCGCCAGCAGCTTGGATCCGGGTCTAGGAGCTTTCTTT. As protein: CASSLDPGLGAFF. The chain couples TRBV5-1 to TRBJ1-1; D call uncertain. Trimming stripped 0 bases from V and 10 bases from J, with 13 bases between. In germline, CDR1 is SGHRS, CDR2 YFSETQ. There are 13 residues in the CDR3.

There are a few counts of this clone. V usage is TRBV6-5 and J usage is TRBJ2-7; D call uncertain. CDR3 length equals 12 residues. Per germline, CDR1 MNHEY and CDR2 SVGAGI. Trimming removed 5 bases from V and 2 bases from J, with 7 bases in between. Here the CDR3 reads CASSTHTYEQYF. CDR3 sequence (DNA): TGTGCCAGCAGTACGCACACCTACGAGCAGTACTTC.

J is TRBJ1-6 and V is TRBV7-2, with TRBD1 as a possible D gene (5 bases). Trimming pared 0 bases from V and 3 bases from J, leaving 15 bases between. CDR1 is SGHTA, CDR2 FQGNSA, per germline. CDR3 length equals 18 residues. The CDR3 sequence: CASSLAGGGIVYNSPLHF. CDR3 nucleotides: TGTGCCAGCAGCTTAGCGGGGGGAGGGATAGTCTATAATTCACCCCTCCACTTT.

The J gene is TRBJ1-1, the V gene TRBV15; a weak D match, TRBD1 (5 bases). V was pared by 5 bases and J by 1 base, with 8 bases between. CDR3 size: 13 residues. Germline loops: CDR1 LNHNV, CDR2 YYDKDF (reference sequence). CDR3 sequence reads: CATSFTGNTEAFF. The CDR3 DNA is TGTGCCACCAGCTTCACAGGGAACACTGAAGCTTTCTTT.

The chain joins TRBV7-9 to TRBJ2-3, with 10 bases aligning to TRBD2. V lost 2 bases to trimming and J lost 0 bases; unmatched junction nucleotides: 2. Germline V CDR1 and CDR2: SEHNR, FQNEAQ (reference sequence). This CDR3 comprises 16 residues. The CDR3 DNA follows: TGTGCCAGCAGCTTAACTAGCGGGGCTAGCACAGATACGCAGTATTTT. Protein product: CASSLTSGASTDTQYF.

In nucleotides, the CDR3 is TGTGCCACCAGTAGACTAGACTATGAGCAGTTCTTC. This gives the protein CATSRLDYEQFF. This chain connects TRBV15 to TRBJ2-1, with a tentative D call TRBD2 (6 bases). Germline V gene sequence: CDR1 LNHNV, CDR2 YYDKDF (reference sequence). V was trimmed by 6 bases and J by 8 bases, leaving 11 bases between them. The CDR3 is 12 amino acids.

A single count supports this clone. This sequence joins TRBV7-2 and TRBJ2-4; tentatively, D is TRBD1 (6 bases). The germline gives CDR1 SGHTA, CDR2 FQGNSA. The CDR3 has 13 amino acids. Deletions cut 5 bases from V and 5 bases from J, with 10 bases between. In nucleotides, the CDR3 is TGTGCCAGCAGCGGTAACAGGGAAAACATTCAGTACTTC. Translating gives CASSGNRENIQYF.

The V and J genes are TRBV5-1 and TRBJ2-5; 9 positions agree with TRBD2. This CDR3 has 16 residues. Germline CDR1 reads SGHRS; CDR2 reads YFSETQ. With V trimmed by 4 bases and J by 1 base, 8 bases remained unmatched. The CDR3 reads CASSLGAGGPQETQYF. In DNA form, the CDR3 reads TGCGCCAGCAGCCTGGGGGCGGGGGGGCCCCAAGAGACCCAGTACTTC.

V is TRBV27 and J is TRBJ2-1, with D unclear. This CDR3 spans 13 amino acids. V was cut by 7 bases and J by 0 bases, with 7 bases left in between. CDR1 and CDR2 (germline): MNHEY, SMNVEV (reference sequence). CDR3 in DNA: TGTGCCAGCAAGCAAGACTCCTACAATGAGCAGTTCTTC. Translated, it gives CASKQDSYNEQFF.

The gene calls are TRBV7-3 and TRBJ2-1; 8 bases line up with TRBD2. The CDR3 is 19 amino acids. J was trimmed by 4 bases and V by 5 bases; bases with no gene match: 19. Germline CDR1 reads SGHTA; CDR2 reads FQGTGA. CDR3 DNA sequence: TGTGCCAGCAGCATAAACCCCCGAACGGTAGCGGGGCCTTACAATGAGCAGTTCTTC. This sequence encodes CASSINPRTVAGPYNEQFF.

This clone was recorded once. The rearrangement joins TRBV27 to TRBJ2-7, with 7 bases aligning to TRBD1. CDR3 length: 13 residues. The J segment lost 6 bases and the V segment lost 3 bases, leaving 5 bases of the junction unmatched. CDR1 and CDR2 from the germline V gene are MNHEY and SMNVEV (reference sequence). CDR3: CASSLNRGPEQYF. The CDR3 nucleotides read TGTGCCAGCAGTTTGAACAGGGGTCCCGAGCAGTACTTC.

The chain has TRBV2 and TRBJ1-2; D call uncertain. Trimming removed 4 bases from V and 0 bases from J, with 9 bases in between. Germline V gene data show CDR1 as SNHLY and CDR2 as FYNNEI. This CDR3 has 14 residues. The CDR3 sequence is CASSVSRANYGYTF. The CDR3 DNA sequence: TGTGCCAGCAGTGTTAGTCGGGCTAACTATGGCTACACCTTC. The full variable domain, in which reference TRBV2 and TRBJ1-2 provide the parts outside the CDR3, is EPEVTQTPSHQVTQMGQEVILRCVPISNHLYFYWYRQILGQKVEFLVSFYNNEISEKSEIFDDQFSVERPDGSNFTLKIRSTKLEDSAMYFCASSVSRANYGYTFGSGTRLTVV.

The chain joins TRBV28 to TRBJ2-5, with 8 bases identical to TRBD2. Germline CDR1 and CDR2: MDHEN and SYDVKM. V shed 8 bases, J shed 4 bases, and the junction held 15 bases outside the gene matches. The CDR3 covers 16 residues. The CDR3: CASQRAAAGDRETQYF. In nucleotides, the CDR3 is TGTGCCAGCCAACGAGCGGCAGCGGGAGATCGAGAGACCCAGTACTTC.

The V gene is TRBV28, the J gene TRBJ2-7, with unresolved D. The CDR3 consists of 12 residues. Germline values: CDR1 MDHEN, CDR2 SYDVKM. V shed 6 bases and J shed 3 bases, with 9 bases lying between them. CDR3 bases: TGTGCCAGCAGCCCCACTTTCTACGAGCAGTACTTC. The encoded protein is CASSPTFYEQYF.

This chain connects TRBV7-8 to TRBJ1-5; 7 positions match TRBD1. Germline CDR1 is SGHVS and CDR2 is FQNEAQ. With V trimmed by 6 bases and J by 4 bases, 6 bases remained unmatched. The CDR3 runs to 14 residues. For the CDR3, the DNA is TGTGCCAGCAGTAAGGACAGGAATAATCAGCCCCAGCATTTT. It encodes CASSKDRNNQPQHF.

This rearrangement joins TRBV9 to TRBJ1-4; TRBD1 matches 9 bases. CDR1 and CDR2 from the germline V gene are SGDLS and YYNGEE. J gave up 8 bases and V 4 bases, and 9 bases lay outside the gene matches. The CDR3 sequence is 15 residues long. In DNA, the CDR3 is TGTGCCAGCAGCCGAACCGGGACAGGGACGGAAAAACTGTTTTTT. This codes for CASSRTGTGTEKLFF.

The rearrangement joins TRBV6-5 to TRBJ2-1, with D perhaps TRBD2 (5 bases). With 11 bases removed from V and 6 bases from J, the gap between germline ends came to 20 bases. CDR3 length: 14 amino acids. Germline values: CDR1 MNHEY, CDR2 SVGAGI. CDR3 nucleotide sequence: TGTGCCTTCCCTGCCGGACTGTTATTCAATGAGCAGTTCTTC. This sequence encodes CAFPAGLLFNEQFF.